The entry below describes one T cell receptor beta chain. Reverse transcription of roughly 0.45 to 1 ug RNA was performed with random hexamers. TCR beta CDR3 was amplified by immunoSEQ covering 54 Vbeta and 13 Jbeta. TCRdb passed the immunoSEQ multiplex PCR reads through MiXCR, listing each CDR3 protein once. The sample holds about 200,000 distinct CDR3 sequences; roughly 96% are singletons and the top ten take 0.1%. The record originates from a study of CD8 T cells in Susac syndrome. There are 17 residues in the CDR3. Germline V gene data show CDR1 as MNHNS and CDR2 as SASEGT. The V gene lost 6 bases and the J gene lost 4 bases, with 22 bases spanning the gap.

Sequenced: CD4+ T cells from PBMCs. The V and J genes are TRBV6-1 and TRBJ1-5; D is perhaps TRBD1 (6 bases). The receptor comes from a human donor in good health. The DNA for the CDR3 is TGTGCCAGCAGCCCGGTCCAGGGGCTTTCCAGGAATCAGCCCCAGCATTTT. Translated, it gives CASSPVQGLSRNQPQHF.